Shown below are 3 T cell receptor beta chains from a single sample sequenced in a study of Graves' ophthalmopathy and Graves' hyperthyroidism. Beta-chain TCR CDR3 regions were amplified from RNA transcripts. Investigators did first-round RT-PCR with HTBI primers, then second-round multiplex PCR. TCRdb processed the multiplex PCR reads anew with MiXCR; each CDR3 protein has one entry. The sample comprises about 410,000 distinct CDR3 sequences, around 16% of which are singletons, and roughly 1.6% rests with the top ten. Sequencing was performed on peripheral blood. These receptors all stem from a woman between 18 and 29 years old with Graves' ophthalmopathy.

This clonotype was observed at least ten times. V gene TRBV19 combines with J gene TRBJ1-2; 11 positions match TRBD1. Germline V CDR1 and CDR2: LNHDA, SQIVND (reference sequence). This CDR3 has 14 amino acids. J lost 6 bases, V lost 8 bases, and 8 bases had no gene match. The CDR3 loop is CASPGQGAWHGYTF. DNA of the CDR3: TGTGCCAGTCCCGGACAGGGGGCCTGGCATGGCTACACCTTC.

Many counts were recorded for this clonotype. The chain links TRBV27 to TRBJ2-7; TRBD1 matches at 10 bases. This CDR3 contains 16 residues. V lost 3 bases and J lost 0; bases outside the gene matches: 5. The germline CDR1 and CDR2 sequences are MNHEY and SMNVEV (reference sequence). CDR3: CASSLDRGFSSYEQYF. CDR3 coding DNA: TGTGCCAGCAGTTTGGACAGGGGGTTTAGCTCCTACGAGCAGTACTTC.

The table lists this clonotype with many counts. The chain combines TRBV28 with TRBJ2-7; D gene unclear. Germline CDR1 and CDR2: MDHEN and SYDVKM. Trimming removed 5 bases from V and 3 bases from J, with 5 bases in between. The CDR3 length is 11 residues. In DNA, the CDR3 is TGTGCCAGCAGTGTAAACTACGAGCAGTACTTC. Residues: CASSVNYEQYF.